The 19 T cell receptor beta chains below were found in one sample sequenced in a study of T cell repertoires in cytomegalovirus infection. These receptors have no identified antigens. TCRdb processed the reads anew with MiXCR; each CDR3 protein has one entry. Of approximately 910,000 distinct CDR3 sequences in the sample, approximately 31% were seen once. Sequencing was performed on cultured CD8+ T cells from PBMCs, taken from culture after CMV antigen stimulation. The receptors were gathered from a human donor in good health (CMV status not recorded). Some clones in this sample may be carry-over from other donors' samples.

This clonotype appeared a few times. The chain joins TRBV4-2 to TRBJ1-1; D not certain. Germline CDR1 and CDR2: LGHNA and YNFKEQ. This CDR3 contains 13 residues. Trimming removed 4 bases at V and 11 bases at J, with 17 bases between. This CDR3 is CASSPPARGLAFF. For the CDR3, the DNA is TGTGCCAGCAGCCCGCCGGCCCGAGGGCTGGCTTTCTTT.

This chain links TRBV20-1 with TRBJ2-3; 7 bases are shared with TRBD2. The CDR3 has 11 residues. With 6 bases clipped from V and 8 bases from J, the junction kept 5 bases outside the gene matches. From germline, CDR1 is DFQATT and CDR2 SNEGSKA (reference sequence). The CDR3 DNA follows: TGCAGTGCCCCCTCGGGGGGTACGCAGTATTTT. Protein: CSAPSGGTQYF.

The CDR3 loop reads CSASLAGPDTQYF. CDR3 in DNA: TGCAGTGCTTCGCTAGCGGGACCAGATACGCAGTATTTT. The chain couples TRBV20-1 to TRBJ2-3; 9 nucleotides agree with TRBD2. Germline V lookup: CDR1 DFQATT, CDR2 SNEGSKA (reference sequence). This CDR3 has 13 amino acids. The J segment lost 4 bases and the V segment lost 5 bases, leaving 4 bases of the junction unmatched.

This sequence joins TRBV27 and TRBJ2-5, with 7 bases fitting TRBD1. In germline, CDR1 is MNHEY, CDR2 SMNVEV (reference sequence). This CDR3 is built from 16 residues. With V trimmed by 3 bases and J by 3 bases, 10 bases remained unmatched. CDR3 nucleotides: TGTGCCAGCAGTTTCTCCTACCTCGGGACAGAAGAGACCCAGTACTTC. Protein sequence: CASSFSYLGTEETQYF.

The chain has TRBV4-1 and TRBJ2-2; no firm D call. Germline V gene data show CDR1 as MGHRA and CDR2 as YSYEKL. The CDR3 extends over 16 amino acids. V lost 3 bases, J lost 0 bases, and 11 bases lay in between. The CDR3 protein is CASSHPTAPNTGELFF. The CDR3 DNA is TGCGCCAGCAGCCACCCAACAGCCCCGAACACCGGGGAGCTGTTTTTT.

This clonotype was counted between two and nine times. The chain combines TRBV19 with TRBJ2-5; D possibly matches TRBD1 or TRBD2 (5 bases each). Per germline, CDR1 LNHDA and CDR2 SQIVND (reference sequence). The CDR3 is made up of 16 amino acids. V dropped 0 bases and J dropped 2 bases, with 13 bases sitting between them. CDR3 in amino acids: CASSIDPGQGQETQYF. The CDR3 nucleotides read TGTGCCAGTAGTATAGATCCGGGGCAGGGACAAGAGACCCAGTACTTC.

Comment on this clonotype: A much bigger clone sits one base away, suggesting this may be a read error. The chain employs TRBV6-5 and TRBJ2-5; perhaps TRBD2 as D (5 bases). This CDR3 is built from 15 residues. The V end was cut by 4 bases, the J end by 4 bases, with 16 bases between. Looked up from germline, CDR1 is MNHEY and CDR2 is SVGAGI. CDR3 protein: CASSSPPGSPETQYF. The CDR3 DNA is TGTGCCAGCAGTTCCCCCCCGGGGTCCCCAGAGACCCAGTACTTC.

This clonotype was recorded a few times. The chain uses TRBV6-2 or TRBV6-3 and TRBJ2-3; the match to TRBD1 covers 7 bases. The CDR3 totals 15 residues. Germline assignment: CDR1 MNHEY and CDR2 SVGEGT. V shed 10 bases and J 1 base; nucleotides not matched to a gene: 11. CDR3 bases: TGTGCCACCCTATTGACCGGACAGGGCACAGATACGCAGTATTTT. Protein product: CATLLTGQGTDTQYF.

For this clonotype: This could be a read error, since a much larger clone is one nucleotide away. The V and J genes are TRBV11-1 and TRBJ2-1; possible D gene TRBD2, 5 bases. The CDR3 has 15 amino acids. CDR1 and CDR2 (germline): SGHAT, FQDESV (reference sequence). The CDR3 DNA reads as TGTGCCAGCAGCTTAGATAGGGAGAAATACAATGATCAGTTCTTC. It is translated as CASSLDREKYNDQFF. The full variable domain, rest sourced from reference TRBV11-1 and TRBJ2-1, is EAEVAQSPRYKITEKSQAVAFWCDPISGHATLYWYRQILGQGPELLVQFQDESVVDDSQLPKDRFSAERLKGVDSTLKIQPAELGDSAMYLCASSLDREKYNDQFFGPGTRLTVL.

This clonotype was seen at least ten times. The chain links TRBV12-3 or TRBV12-4 to TRBJ1-2, with 8 bases that match TRBD1. V shed 3 bases and J 2 bases; nucleotides not matched to a gene: 5. The CDR3 sequence is 15 residues long. This CDR3 is CASSFATGGNYGYTF. The DNA for the CDR3 is TGTGCCAGCAGTTTCGCAACAGGGGGAAACTATGGCTACACCTTC.

V usage is TRBV6-2 or TRBV6-3 and J usage is TRBJ2-3; D unclear. The CDR3 sequence is 15 residues long. The germline CDR1 and CDR2 sequences are MNHEY and SVGEGT. The V gene lost 2 bases and the J gene lost 5 bases, with 14 bases spanning the gap. The CDR3 nucleotides are TGTGCCAGCAGTTACGAGATTATTCTGATAGATACGCAGTATTTT. Amino acid sequence: CASSYEIILIDTQYF.

In this sample, this clonotype turned up a few times. This chain uses TRBV2 with TRBJ2-7; tentative D call: TRBD2 (6 bases). CDR3 length: 13 amino acids. Germline V gene sequence: CDR1 SNHLY, CDR2 FYNNEI. V shed 10 bases and J shed 7 bases, with 20 bases lying between them. The CDR3 nucleotides read TGTGCCATACACTACTCTCAAGGGAGGGAGCAGTACGTC. This translates into CAIHYSQGREQYV.

In its sample, this clonotype was seen many times. This chain links TRBV12-3 or TRBV12-4 with TRBJ1-2; tentatively, D is TRBD1 (6 bases). Trimming stripped 6 bases from V and 4 bases from J, with 21 bases between. This CDR3 is built from 16 residues. CDR3 DNA: TGTGCCAGCAGCCCAACAAGGGGGGAGGAGGCCTATGGCTACACCTTC. It codes for CASSPTRGEEAYGYTF.

The table lists this clonotype with many counts. CDR3 nucleotides: TGTGCCAGCAGCTTGCTTCCCCCAGGACGGATAAACACCGGGGAGCTGTTTTTT. The encoded protein is CASSLLPPGRINTGELFF. V is TRBV11-2 and J is TRBJ2-2; D gene uncertain. CDR3 length equals 18 residues. CDR1 SGHAT and CDR2 FQNNGV come from the germline V gene. V shed 3 bases and J shed 2 bases, with 19 bases lying between them.

CDR3 residues: CASSLDVDGWWTEAFF. The DNA of the CDR3 is TGTGCCAGCAGCTTAGATGTCGACGGATGGTGGACTGAAGCTTTCTTT. The chain uses TRBV7-9 and TRBJ1-1; no clear D gene. This CDR3 comprises 16 residues. Germline V gene sequence: CDR1 SEHNR, CDR2 FQNEAQ (reference sequence). V was cut by 1 base and J by 5 bases, with 17 bases left in between.

The chain uses TRBV27 and TRBJ2-1, with 7 bases matching TRBD2. After removal of 2 bases from V and 7 bases from J, the junction contained 5 bases not matched to a gene. The CDR3 is 14 residues long. The germline V gene has CDR1 MNHEY and CDR2 SMNVEV (reference sequence). The CDR3 loop is CASSLSGVWNEQFF. As DNA, the CDR3 is TGTGCCAGCAGTTTAAGCGGGGTTTGGAATGAGCAGTTCTTC.

V usage is TRBV5-1 and J usage is TRBJ2-7, with D maybe TRBD1 (5 bases). In germline, CDR1 is SGHRS, CDR2 YFSETQ. Deletions cut 5 bases from V and 7 bases from J, with 16 bases between. The CDR3 runs 13 residues. The chain's CDR3 is CASSPGSKGEQYF. The CDR3 region has the DNA TGCGCCAGCAGTCCGGGTTCCAAGGGGGAGCAGTACTTC.

The chain employs TRBV10-3 and TRBJ1-1; 7 bases match TRBD1. V gave up 6 bases and J gave up 6 bases; unmatched junction bases: 1. The CDR3 runs to 11 residues. CDR1 is ENHRY, CDR2 SYGVKD, per germline. The CDR3 reads CAIRTGSEAFF. The CDR3 DNA reads as TGTGCCATCAGGACAGGGTCTGAAGCTTTCTTT.

Ten or more counts support this clonotype. The gene calls are TRBV6-1 and TRBJ2-3; 7 bases are shared with TRBD2. The germline V gene encodes CDR1 MNHNS and CDR2 SASEGT. V shed 5 bases, J shed 0 bases, and the junction held 11 bases outside the gene matches. The CDR3 extends over 17 amino acids. CDR3 protein: CASSTRGQRGSTDTQYF. CDR3 sequence (DNA): TGTGCCAGCAGTACCAGAGGTCAGCGGGGTAGCACAGATACGCAGTATTTT.